This T cell receptor beta chain was captured in a study of blood T cell repertoires in COVID-19. Study-wide background: Samples taken during acute and convalescent COVID-19 were collected in the United States, Italy and Spain.

Germline values: CDR1 SGHAT, CDR2 FQNNGV. With 8 bases clipped from V and 2 bases from J, the junction kept 9 bases outside the gene matches. There are 14 residues in the CDR3. While infection was still active, Seattle patients were enrolled and then followed longitudinally. In the original workflow: The authors estimated nucleated cell counts from reference gene primer amplification. The protocol was immunoSEQ multiplex PCR, while the TCRdb copy is restricted to in-frame clones and leaves out a portion. The D gene and trimming were derived from the DNA, and the V and J assignments and clone size from that table. The table has fewer than 250,000 clones, 90% seen once.

The sequencing input was peripheral blood. The sequence came from a man aged 25-45 years with COVID-19, enrolled during active disease. J is TRBJ2-7 and V is TRBV11-2, with TRBD2 matching 7 bases. CDR3 region: CASRRLAVTYEQYF. The CDR3 nucleotides read TGTGCCAGCCGCAGGCTAGCGGTAACCTACGAGCAGTACTTC.